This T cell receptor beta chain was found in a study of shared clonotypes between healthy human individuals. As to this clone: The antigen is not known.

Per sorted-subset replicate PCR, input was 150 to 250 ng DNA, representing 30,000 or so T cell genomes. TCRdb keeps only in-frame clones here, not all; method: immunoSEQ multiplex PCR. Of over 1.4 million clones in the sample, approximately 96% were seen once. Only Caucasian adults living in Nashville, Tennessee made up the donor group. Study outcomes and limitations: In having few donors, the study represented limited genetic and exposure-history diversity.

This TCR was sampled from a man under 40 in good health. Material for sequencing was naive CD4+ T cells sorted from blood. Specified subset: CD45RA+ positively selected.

This CDR3 reads CASSLDGRAFETQYF. The CDR3 bases are TGTGCCAGCAGCTTAGACGGGAGGGCCTTTGAGACCCAGTACTTC. This chain joins TRBV7-6 and TRBJ2-5, with 8 bases identical to TRBD2. The CDR3 sequence is 15 residues long. The V segment lost 1 base and the J segment 5 bases; nucleotides outside the gene matches: 6. Germline V gene sequence: CDR1 SGHVS, CDR2 FNYEAQ. Full variable domain (remainder filled in from reference TRBV7-6 and TRBJ2-5): GAGVSQSPRYKVTKRGQDVALRCDPISGHVSLYWYRQALGQGPEFLTYFNYEAQQDKSGLPNDRFSAERPEGSISTLTIQRTEQRDSAMYRCASSLDGRAFETQYFGPGTRLLVL.